The TCR beta chain described here comes from a study of cytomegalovirus exposure and HLA in healthy donors. Points on this clone: Its antigen is currently unknown.

Germline V lookup: CDR1 SGHAT, CDR2 FQNNGV. V gave up 0 bases and J gave up 3 bases, with 14 bases separating them. There are 16 residues in the CDR3. Study-level points and caveats: CMV serostatus alone was available as immune exposure information. Further analysis was carried out later, and it showed several of the most significant clusters appearing linked to common viral pathogens.

It was with 60 Vbeta and 13 Jbeta primers that the PCR ran. The data were produced by immunoSEQ multiplex PCR, yet TCRdb's version contains in-frame clones alone and is incomplete. The sample shows 250,000 or so clones, 85% to 90% of them seen only once. Participants comprised healthy donors of bone marrow. Sequencing was carried out using PBMCs. This receptor was identified in a human donor in good health. The chain uses TRBV11-2 and TRBJ1-1, with D maybe TRBD1 (6 bases). CDR3: CASSLEPTGADTEAFF. CDR3 DNA sequence: TGTGCCAGCAGCTTAGAGCCGACAGGAGCGGACACTGAAGCTTTCTTT.